This T cell receptor beta chain originates from a study of T cell changes during pregnancy in multiple sclerosis. The repertoire was sequenced with immunoSEQ multiplex PCR; TCRdb's copy has only in-frame clones and lacks some. The sample shows 84,000 or so clones, less than 95% of them seen only once. In this sample, this clone turned up once. The TCR was taken from a female donor with multiple sclerosis, enrolled in a pregnancy study. The sample in question was peripheral blood, obtained in the third trimester of pregnancy.

The CDR3 nucleotides read TGTGCCAGTAGTAACACCGGGGGACGGAACACTGAAGCTTTCTTT. This encodes CASSNTGGRNTEAFF. The gene calls are TRBV19 and TRBJ1-1; maybe TRBD1 (5 bases). This CDR3 contains 15 residues. Trimming cost V 4 bases and J 1 base, with 13 bases left between them. The V gene's germline CDR1 is LNHDA and CDR2 SQIVND (reference sequence).